Shown below are 32 T cell receptor beta chains from a single sample sequenced in a study of control samples from healthy donors and cancer patients. Profiled with immunoSEQ multiplex PCR; TCRdb holds only in-frame clones, not every one. The sample has roughly 30,000 clones, approximately 93% seen once; the top ten hold 1.5% to 2%. The sequenced sample consisted of PBMCs. Receptors were obtained from a man in his forties with colorectal cancer.

The rearrangement uses TRBV25-1 and TRBJ2-1, with 8 bases matching TRBD2. CDR1 is MGHDK and CDR2 is SYGVNS in the germline V gene. After removal of 4 bases from V and 7 bases from J, the junction contained 12 bases not matched to a gene. The length of the CDR3 is 16 residues. CDR3 in amino acids: CASSGPGGLARNEQFF. CDR3 coding DNA: TGTGCCAGCAGTGGCCCCGGAGGACTAGCAAGGAATGAGCAGTTCTTC.

The chain joins TRBV19 to TRBJ1-6, with a possible D match to TRBD1 (6 bases). This CDR3 has 15 amino acids. Germline values: CDR1 LNHDA, CDR2 SQIVND (reference sequence). Trimming pared 9 bases from V and 8 bases from J, leaving 20 bases between. As DNA, the CDR3 is TGTGCCAGCCCTAAAGCCCAGGGGAGATATTCACCCCTCCACTTT. It encodes CASPKAQGRYSPLHF.

This chain links TRBV7-8 with TRBJ1-6; tentatively, D is TRBD1 (6 bases). This CDR3 spans 15 amino acids. V lost 3 bases, J lost 8 bases, and 14 bases lay in between. CDR1 is SGHVS and CDR2 is FQNEAQ in the germline V gene. The CDR3 loop is CASSFSGQGYSPLHF. The CDR3 coding sequence is TGTGCCAGCAGCTTCTCGGGGCAGGGGTATTCACCCCTCCACTTT.

The chain links TRBV2 to TRBJ1-1; TRBD1 agrees at 9 bases. The CDR3 covers 15 residues. Germline CDR1 and CDR2: SNHLY and FYNNEI. J gave up 3 bases and V 6 bases, and 8 bases lay outside the gene matches. The CDR3 is CASSGTGYGDTEAFF. CDR3 nucleotides: TGTGCCAGCAGCGGGACAGGGTATGGGGACACTGAAGCTTTCTTT.

The chain carries TRBV4-1 and TRBJ2-7, with 11 bases fitting TRBD1. This CDR3 has 15 residues. V was clipped by 2 bases and J by 4 bases; unmatched bases: 4. The germline V gene encodes CDR1 MGHRA and CDR2 YSYEKL. CDR3 nucleotides: TGCGCCAGCAGCCAAACTCGGGACAGGGGGTACGAGCAGTACTTC. Its protein is CASSQTRDRGYEQYF.

The V and J genes are TRBV2 and TRBJ2-1, with D perhaps assigned TRBD1 or TRBD2 (5 bases each). V lost 8 bases to trimming and J lost 2 bases, with 13 bases between them. The CDR3 contains 14 residues. Per germline, CDR1 SNHLY and CDR2 FYNNEI. CDR3 protein: CASCRDPTYNEQFF. DNA of the CDR3: TGTGCCAGCTGCCGGGACCCCACCTACAATGAGCAGTTCTTC.

The J gene is TRBJ1-2, the V gene TRBV29-1; no reliable D call. Germline loops: CDR1 SQVTM, CDR2 ANQGSEA. The CDR3 loop spans 11 amino acids. Trimming removed 2 bases from V and 8 bases from J, with 9 bases in between. CDR3 residues: CSVEIWQGYTF. The CDR3 DNA follows: TGCAGCGTTGAAATTTGGCAAGGCTACACCTTC.

This chain links TRBV15 with TRBJ2-5; TRBD1 aligns across 10 bases. The germline V gene has CDR1 LNHNV and CDR2 YYDKDF (reference sequence). V lost 0 bases, J lost 5 bases, and 6 bases stayed unmatched. The CDR3 length is 16 residues. The CDR3 is CATSRDTTGGLETQYF. CDR3 in DNA: TGTGCCACCAGCAGAGACACGACAGGGGGCCTTGAGACCCAGTACTTC.

This chain links TRBV3-1 (or the pseudogene TRBV3-2) with TRBJ1-2; the match to TRBD1 covers 9 bases. Germline V gene data show CDR1 as LGHDT and CDR2 as YNNKEL (reference sequence). V trimming: 4 bases; J trimming: 2 bases; junction bases outside the gene matches: 2. The CDR3 has 14 amino acids. The CDR3, as DNA: TGTGCCAGCAGCCGAGACAGGGGGAACTATGGCTACACCTTC. Amino acids: CASSRDRGNYGYTF.

The V and J genes are TRBV2 and TRBJ1-5; 7 bases map to TRBD1. V shed 5 bases, J shed 7 bases, and the junction held 11 bases outside the gene matches. Germline values: CDR1 SNHLY, CDR2 FYNNEI. This CDR3 has 15 amino acids. CDR3 loop: CASSPRRQGKQPQHF. The CDR3 DNA follows: TGTGCCAGCAGTCCACGCCGACAGGGAAAACAGCCCCAGCATTTT.

This clone was seen only once. The CDR3 DNA reads as TGTGCCAGCAGTCGGGACAGGGACTACGAGCAGTACTTC. This translates into CASSRDRDYEQYF. The rearrangement uses TRBV12-3 or TRBV12-4 and TRBJ2-7; 9 positions agree with TRBD1. Unmatched junction bases numbered 2, after V lost 5 bases and J lost 3 bases. This CDR3 has 13 amino acids.

The J gene is TRBJ1-2, the V gene TRBV27; no clear D. V was pared by 2 bases and J by 4 bases, with 8 bases between. Germline V gene sequence: CDR1 MNHEY, CDR2 SMNVEV (reference sequence). The CDR3 contains 13 residues. CDR3 in amino acids: CASSLGDSYGYTF. CDR3 bases: TGTGCCAGCAGTTTAGGGGATTCCTATGGCTACACCTTC.

The V and J genes are TRBV6-4 and TRBJ2-3, with TRBD2 identical over 7 bases. The germline V gene has CDR1 MRHNA and CDR2 SNTAGT. There are 13 residues in the CDR3. V trimming: 2 bases; J trimming: 9 bases; junction bases outside the gene matches: 5. Here the CDR3 reads CASSDISGGTQYF. The DNA for the CDR3 is TGTGCCAGCAGTGACATTTCGGGAGGAACGCAGTATTTT.

The chain has TRBV5-6 and TRBJ1-2; weak D call: TRBD1 (6 bases). The CDR3 totals 19 residues. The V end was cut by 0 bases, the J end by 1 base, with 22 bases between. CDR1 and CDR2 (germline): SGHDT, YYEEEE. CDR3 amino acids: CASSLGALRQVGVNYGYTF. The CDR3 DNA is TGTGCCAGCAGCTTGGGGGCTCTCAGACAGGTCGGCGTTAACTATGGCTACACCTTC.

This clone is a singleton in its sample. The rearrangement links TRBV5-6 to TRBJ1-5; D perhaps matches TRBD1 (5 bases). Germline V lookup: CDR1 SGHDT, CDR2 YYEEEE. The length of the CDR3 is 15 residues. V lost 0 bases to trimming and J lost 5 bases, with 12 bases between them. CDR3 sequence: CASSLDKGIDQPQHF. CDR3 nucleotide sequence: TGTGCCAGCAGCTTGGATAAGGGGATAGATCAGCCCCAGCATTTT.

The genes are TRBV27 and TRBJ2-5, with 12 bases lining up with TRBD1. This CDR3 region has 16 residues. CDR1 is MNHEY and CDR2 is SMNVEV in the germline V gene (reference sequence). V gave up 3 bases and J gave up 2 bases; unmatched junction bases: 4. CDR3 sequence reads: CASSFRDRGRQETQYF. CDR3 bases: TGTGCCAGCAGTTTCCGGGACAGGGGGCGGCAAGAGACCCAGTACTTC.

The CDR3 nucleotides are TGTGCCAGCAGGGGACAGGGTTTTGAAAAACTGTTTTTT. It translates to CASRGQGFEKLFF. V gene TRBV2 combines with J gene TRBJ1-4; 9 bases agree with TRBD1. The CDR3 contains 13 residues. Trimming removed 6 bases from V and 7 bases from J; junction bases left unmatched: 3. Germline assignment: CDR1 SNHLY and CDR2 FYNNEI.

The rearrangement uses TRBV5-5 and TRBJ2-1, with TRBD1 matching over 9 bases. The CDR3 has 13 residues. After removal of 3 bases from V and 7 bases from J, the junction contained 2 bases not matched to a gene. Germline lookup yields CDR1 SGHKS and CDR2 YYEKEE (reference sequence). CDR3 sequence: CASSSGTGNEQFF. The DNA for the CDR3 is TGTGCCAGCAGCTCCGGGACAGGGAATGAGCAGTTCTTC.

This chain links TRBV19 with TRBJ2-7; 8 bases match TRBD1. The V gene end was trimmed by 1 base and the J gene end by 3 bases; junction bases not matched to a gene: 2. The CDR3 extends over 14 amino acids. CDR1 is LNHDA and CDR2 is SQIVND in the germline V gene (reference sequence). The CDR3, as DNA: TGTGCCAGTAGTATAGCGGGACAGGACTACGAGCAGTACTTC. Translation gives CASSIAGQDYEQYF.

The genes are TRBV6-5 and TRBJ2-7, with 7 nucleotides matching TRBD1. V lost 5 bases and J lost 0; bases outside the gene matches: 1. Germline values: CDR1 MNHEY, CDR2 SVGAGI. This CDR3 has 13 amino acids. In DNA, the CDR3 is TGTGCCAGCAGTCCAGGGGGCTCCTACGAGCAGTACTTC. Translation: CASSPGGSYEQYF.

This chain connects TRBV29-1 to TRBJ2-3; 11 bases map to TRBD2. The junction had 7 bases not matched to a gene; V was cut back by 6 bases and J by 2 bases. The CDR3 totals 15 residues. CDR1 SQVTM and CDR2 ANQGSEA come from the germline V gene. This CDR3 reads CSVGPSGGITDTQYF. The DNA for the CDR3 is TGCAGCGTCGGCCCTAGCGGGGGGATCACAGATACGCAGTATTTT.

This chain connects TRBV6-5 to TRBJ2-2; D not resolved. This CDR3 has 12 residues. Germline V gene lookup returns CDR1 MNHEY and CDR2 SVGAGI. V gave up 3 bases and J gave up 8 bases, with 7 bases separating them. The CDR3: CASSYSGGELFF. CDR3 sequence (DNA): TGTGCCAGCAGTTATTCCGGAGGGGAGCTGTTTTTT.

The CDR3 DNA reads TGTGCCAGCAGCTTCAGGGAGACAGATACGCAGTATTTT. It encodes CASSFRETDTQYF. V gene TRBV5-6 combines with J gene TRBJ2-3; D is tentatively TRBD1 or TRBD2 (5 bases each). Trimming stripped 2 bases from V and 3 bases from J, with 7 bases between. Per the germline V gene, CDR1 is SGHDT and CDR2 is YYEEEE. CDR3 length: 13 amino acids. Full variable domain (missing parts from reference TRBV5-6 and TRBJ2-3): DAGVTQSPTHLIKTRGQQVTLRCSPKSGHDTVSWYQQALGQGPQFIFQYYEEEERQRGNFPDRFSGHQFPNYSSELNVNALLLGDSALYLCASSFRETDTQYFGPGTRLTVL.

A single count supports this clone. The chain couples TRBV2 to TRBJ2-5, with 8 bases that match TRBD1. This CDR3 has 18 residues. V lost 5 bases and J lost 4; bases outside the gene matches: 18. The germline gives CDR1 SNHLY, CDR2 FYNNEI. The CDR3 is CASSKVGPQGAGGETQYF. As DNA, the CDR3 is TGTGCCAGCAGTAAAGTGGGACCTCAGGGGGCCGGGGGAGAGACCCAGTACTTC.

The rearrangement joins TRBV6-2 or TRBV6-3 to TRBJ1-1; the D gene is possibly TRBD1 (5 bases). The CDR3 is 16 amino acids. Germline assignment: CDR1 MNHEY and CDR2 SVGEGT. V was cut by 6 bases and J by 1 base, with 18 bases left in between. CDR3 nucleotides: TGTGCCAGCAGCCCAAGGCGGTCAGGACAGAACACTGAAGCTTTCTTT. Protein: CASSPRRSGQNTEAFF.

As DNA, the CDR3 is TGTGCCAGCAGCCAGGCCTTCTCATGGAGCTCCTACAATGAGCAGTTCTTC. Translated: CASSQAFSWSSYNEQFF. V gene TRBV3-1 (or the pseudogene TRBV3-2) combines with J gene TRBJ2-1; D gene unclear. Trimming took off 3 bases at V and 0 bases at J, with 15 bases between the two ends. Per the germline V gene, CDR1 is LGHDT and CDR2 is YNNKEL (reference sequence). The CDR3 is 17 amino acids.

In its sample, this clone was seen a few times. This chain links TRBV30 with TRBJ2-3; 12 bases fit TRBD2. Germline CDR1 GTSNPN, CDR2 SVGIG (reference sequence). The CDR3 spans 15 residues. The junction had 1 base not matched to a gene; V was cut back by 3 bases and J by 0 bases. The CDR3 loop reads CAWRTSGGSTDTQYF. The CDR3, as DNA: TGTGCCTGGAGAACTAGCGGGGGGAGCACAGATACGCAGTATTTT.

The chain combines TRBV6-5 with TRBJ2-1, with D possibly called TRBD1 or TRBD2 (5 bases each). Trimming removed 6 bases at V and 4 bases at J, with 13 bases between. There are 14 residues in the CDR3. Germline-derived CDR1 and CDR2 are MNHEY and SVGAGI. CDR3 loop: CASSRGRVYNEQFF. The CDR3 bases are TGTGCCAGCAGCCGGGGCAGGGTATACAATGAGCAGTTCTTC.

This chain joins TRBV7-2 and TRBJ2-7; D not certain. V was cut by 1 base and J by 0 bases, with 10 bases left in between. CDR3 length: 15 residues. Looked up from germline, CDR1 is SGHTA and CDR2 is FQGNSA. CDR3 nucleotide sequence: TGTGCCAGCAGCTTAGGGAGAAAAGCCTCCTACGAGCAGTACTTC. This gives the protein CASSLGRKASYEQYF.

This chain joins TRBV21-1 and TRBJ2-1; the D call in the table, TRBD2, was not verified against the DNA. TRBV21-1 is designated a pseudogene. The CDR3 is 12 amino acids. The CDR3 DNA reads TGTGCCAGCAGCGCATCTACTCTTGAGCAGTTCTTC. Its translation: CASSASTLEQFF.

The V gene is TRBV9, the J gene TRBJ2-1; D possibly corresponds to TRBD2 (5 bases). The germline CDR1 and CDR2 sequences are SGDLS and YYNGEE. V lost 2 bases, J lost 0 bases, and 15 bases lay in between. This CDR3 is 17 amino acids long. CDR3 bases: TGTGCCAGCAGCGTTGCCGAGCGAGGGAGCTCCTACAATGAGCAGTTCTTC. This codes for CASSVAERGSSYNEQFF.

The chain couples TRBV5-8 to TRBJ1-5; D remains ambiguous. Germline V gene data show CDR1 as SGHTS and CDR2 as YDEGEE. Between the trimmed V and J ends, which lost 6 bases and 0 bases, there was a span of 7 bases. CDR3 size: 13 residues. CDR3 residues: CASNLDSNQPQHF. The CDR3, as DNA: TGTGCCAGCAATTTGGATAGCAATCAGCCCCAGCATTTT.